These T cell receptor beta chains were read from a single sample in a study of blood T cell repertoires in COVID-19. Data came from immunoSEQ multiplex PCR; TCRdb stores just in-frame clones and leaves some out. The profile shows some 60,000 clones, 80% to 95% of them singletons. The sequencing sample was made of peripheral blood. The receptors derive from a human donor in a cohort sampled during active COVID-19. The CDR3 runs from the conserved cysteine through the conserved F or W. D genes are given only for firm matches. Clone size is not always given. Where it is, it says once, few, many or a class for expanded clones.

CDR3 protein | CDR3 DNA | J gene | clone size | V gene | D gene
CASSVYVADTQYF | TGTGCCAGTAGTGTCTACGTCGCAGATACGCAGTATTTT | TRBJ2-3 | . | TRBV19 | .
CASSLDVAGSTDTQYF | TGTGCCAGCAGCCTAGACGTAGCGGGGAGCACAGATACGCAGTATTTT | TRBJ2-3 | . | TRBV11-2 | TRBD2
CASSRDRVGSYEQYF | TGTGCCAGCAGCCGGGACAGGGTAGGGTCCTACGAGCAGTACTTC | TRBJ2-7 | . | TRBV7-9 | TRBD1
CSASRGNEQYF | TGCAGTGCTTCCAGGGGTAACGAGCAGTACTTC | TRBJ2-7 | . | TRBV20-1 | .
CASSERAGGSGGYTF | TGTGCCAGCAGTGAAAGGGCAGGGGGCTCTGGTGGCTACACCTTC | TRBJ1-2 | once | TRBV25-1 | TRBD1
CASSDMRTEAFF | TGTGCCAGCAGTGATATGAGAACTGAAGCTTTCTTT | TRBJ1-1 | . | TRBV6-1 | .
CASIRGLGGELFF | TGTGCCAGCATCAGGGGGCTTGGCGGGGAGCTGTTTTTT | TRBJ2-2 | few | TRBV2 | TRBD1
CASRSGTETYEQYF | TGTGCCAGCCGATCCGGGACAGAGACCTACGAGCAGTACTTC | TRBJ2-7 | once | TRBV18 | TRBD1
CASSQDRVKESGGDSFYEQYF | TGTGCCAGCAGCCAAGATCGAGTAAAAGAGTCGGGAGGGGACTCTTTCTACGAGCAGTACTTC | TRBJ2-7 | . | TRBV3-1/TRBV3-2 | TRBD2
CSGTRDREAFF | TGCAGTGGGACAAGGGACAGGGAAGCTTTCTTT | TRBJ1-1 | . | TRBV20-1 | TRBD1
CASRFSGALTDTQYF | TGTGCCAGTCGGTTCAGCGGGGCCCTCACAGATACGCAGTATTTT | TRBJ2-3 | . | TRBV3-1/TRBV3-2 | TRBD2
CASSSGYGYTF | TGTGCCAGCAGTTCCGGGTATGGCTACACCTTC | TRBJ1-2 | . | TRBV7-9 | .
CASSFSGGSYEQYF | TGTGCCAGCAGCTTTAGCGGGGGGTCCTACGAGCAGTACTTC | TRBJ2-7 | . | TRBV5-4 | TRBD2
CASSSRTSPTPSYEQYF | TGTGCCAGCAGCTCACGGACAAGTCCTACCCCTTCCTACGAGCAGTACTTC | TRBJ2-7 | once | TRBV11-2 | .
CASSTKGQGYEQYF | TGTGCCAGCTCAACGAAAGGACAGGGCTACGAGCAGTACTTC | TRBJ2-7 | . | TRBV18 | TRBD1
CASSQGDGSTDTQYF | TGTGCCAGCAGCCAAGGAGACGGGAGTACAGATACGCAGTATTTT | TRBJ2-3 | once | TRBV3-1/TRBV3-2 | .
CASSFGPEQFF | TGTGCCAGCAGTTTTGGCCCCGAGCAGTTCTTC | TRBJ2-1 | . | TRBV12-3/TRBV12-4 | .
CASSPSDRGRNTIYF | TGTGCCAGCAGTCCTTCGGACCGCGGGAGAAACACCATATATTTT | TRBJ1-3 | . | TRBV28 | .
CASSLAGGAATDTQYF | TGCGCCAGCAGCTTGGCGGGGGGGGCTGCGACAGATACGCAGTATTTT | TRBJ2-3 | . | TRBV5-1 | TRBD2
CASSHYGPDRDYTF | TGCGCCAGCAGCCACTATGGCCCCGATCGGGACTACACCTTC | TRBJ1-2 | once | TRBV5-1 | .
CATSRGTDTDTQYF | TGTGCCACCAGCAGGGGGACAGACACAGATACGCAGTATTTT | TRBJ2-3 | . | TRBV15 | TRBD1
CASSPGGLQETQYF | TGTGCCAGCAGCCCCGGAGGTCTCCAAGAGACCCAGTACTTC | TRBJ2-5 | . | TRBV7-2 | .
CASSQSGLDGTEAFF | TGCGCCAGCAGCCAAAGCGGGCTTGATGGCACTGAAGCTTTCTTT | TRBJ1-1 | . | TRBV4-1 | .
CASSYSQTSNQPQHF | TGTGCCAGCAGTTACTCACAGACAAGCAATCAGCCCCAGCATTTT | TRBJ1-5 | . | TRBV6-5 | .
CASGLGEVGELFF | TGTGCCAGCGGTCTCGGTGAGGTCGGGGAGCTGTTTTTT | TRBJ2-2 | once | TRBV7-9 | .